Listed below are T cell receptor beta chains from one sample, sequenced in a study of T cells in Graves' hyperthyroidism and ophthalmopathy. TCRdb reanalysed the multiplex PCR reads using MiXCR and keeps one entry per CDR3 protein. Counted here are 500,000 to 700,000 distinct CDR3 sequences, roughly 17% occurring once; the ten biggest clones make up about 17%. Sequencing was carried out using blood. The receptors stem from a woman aged 18-29 years with Graves' hyperthyroidism. Each CDR3 is given with its conserved first and last residue. A D gene is named only where the DNA matches it firmly. Not all rows give a size; the values are once, few, many and, for expanded clones, a class.

clone size	V gene	D gene	J gene	CDR3 DNA	CDR3 protein
NA	TRBV5-1	TRBD1	TRBJ2-2	TGCGCCAGCAGCAGGACAGGGACCACCGGGGAGCTGTTTTTT	CASSRTGTTGELFF
many	TRBV6-1	NA	TRBJ1-2	TGTGCCAGCAGTTCCACAGGGTACAATGGCTACACCTTC	CASSSTGYNGYTF
many	TRBV20-1	NA	TRBJ1-5	TGCAGTGCTAGTGCTTACGGGGGCGGGGGGCCTGGGCCTATAGGCAATCAGCCCCAGCATTTT	CSASAYGGGGPGPIGNQPQHF
many	TRBV6-2/TRBV6-3	NA	TRBJ2-1	TGTGCCAGCAGTTACTCAGTGGAGCCTTACAATGAGCAGTTCTTC	CASSYSVEPYNEQFF
few	TRBV20-1	NA	TRBJ2-3	TGCAGTGCGATAGCGGAAATCACAGATACGCAGTATTTT	CSAIAEITDTQYF
NA	TRBV7-2	NA	TRBJ2-1	TGTGCCAGCAGCTTAGCCGGACCCTCAAATGAGCAGTTCTTC	CASSLAGPSNEQFF
many	TRBV2	NA	TRBJ1-6	TGTGCCAGCAGCCAAGAGGCAGTAATTTCACCCCTCCACTTT	CASSQEAVISPLHF
NA	TRBV7-2	NA	TRBJ1-5	TGTGCCAGCAGCTTAGCGGGGGGGCGGTCCCAGCCCCAGCATTTT	CASSLAGGRSQPQHF
many	TRBV20-1	TRBD2	TRBJ2-1	TGCAGTGCGCTCTCGGGGGGAGCTAGGAATGAGCAGTTCTTC	CSALSGGARNEQFF
many	TRBV12-3/TRBV12-4	TRBD1	TRBJ2-1	TGTGCCAGCAGTCCGAGAGGGGGCGGGTTAATCAATGAGCAGTTCTTC	CASSPRGGGLINEQFF
many	TRBV6-2/TRBV6-3	NA	TRBJ2-2	TGTGCCAGCGGAGACGGTCCCGGGGAGCTGTTTTTT	CASGDGPGELFF
NA	TRBV5-1	TRBD2	TRBJ2-3	TGCGCCAGCAGCTTCGAACTAGCGGGGACTAGCACAGATACGCAGTATTTT	CASSFELAGTSTDTQYF
many	TRBV13	NA	TRBJ1-2	TGTGCCAGCAGCTTGGGACACGCACTCTATGGCTACACCTTC	CASSLGHALYGYTF
many	TRBV7-9	NA	TRBJ2-5	TGTGCCAGCAGCTGGGACATCCTTCAAGAGACCCAGTACTTC	CASSWDILQETQYF
NA	TRBV6-6	NA	TRBJ2-3	TGTGCCAGCAGTTACGGGATACTTGGAGATACGCAGTATTTT	CASSYGILGDTQYF
many	TRBV28	TRBD1	TRBJ2-1	TGTGCCAGCAGGACACAGGGGAGCTCCTACAATGAGCAGTTCTTC	CASRTQGSSYNEQFF
many	TRBV20-1	TRBD2	TRBJ2-3	TGCAGTGCTACAAAACTAGCGGGAGACACAGATACGCAGTATTTT	CSATKLAGDTDTQYF
many	TRBV2	TRBD1	TRBJ2-3	TGTGCCAGCAGTTCCGGGACAGGATTCACAGATACGCAGTATTTT	CASSSGTGFTDTQYF
few	TRBV25-1	TRBD1	TRBJ2-2	TGTGCCAGCAGGGGACAGGGCCGTACCGGGGAGCTGTTTTTT	CASRGQGRTGELFF
many	TRBV18	NA	TRBJ2-1	TGTGCCAGCTCACCGGCAGGAGAGCAGTTCTTC	CASSPAGEQFF
many	TRBV7-2	NA	TRBJ1-5	TGTGCCAGCAGCTTAACAAGCCAGATCAATCAGCCCCAGCATTTT	CASSLTSQINQPQHF
NA	TRBV19	TRBD2	TRBJ2-1	TGTGCCAGTAGTATAGGGGGACTAGCGCGGAATGAGCAGTTCTTC	CASSIGGLARNEQFF
many	TRBV5-1	NA	TRBJ1-2	TGCGCCAGCAGCTCAACACCAGCGGTGGGCTATGGCTACACCTTC	CASSSTPAVGYGYTF
few	TRBV14	TRBD1	TRBJ1-5	TGTGCCAGCAGCCACAGGACAGGGGAGACGGGGGCAAATCAGCCCCAGCATTTT	CASSHRTGETGANQPQHF
many	TRBV5-5	TRBD1	TRBJ2-1	TGTGCCAGCAGTTCCCCCGGGACAGCGAGCTCCTACAATGAGCAGTTCTTC	CASSSPGTASSYNEQFF
NA	TRBV28	NA	TRBJ1-6	TGTGCCAGCAGTTTAGCGAGCTTCTATAATTCACCCCTCCACTTT	CASSLASFYNSPLHF
few	TRBV7-2	NA	TRBJ1-5	TGTGCCAGCAGCCGGGACAAGACCCAGCCCCAGCATTTT	CASSRDKTQPQHF